These T cell receptor beta chains were read from a single sample in a study of T cell responses to AZD1222 COVID-19 vaccine. Here immunoSEQ multiplex PCR was the method, and the copy in TCRdb shows in-frame clones only, minus some. The sample consists of fewer than 70,000 clones, about 80% of them appearing once. The material sequenced was peripheral blood, taken 28 days after the second AZD1222 dose. These receptors were collected from an adult who received the AZD1222 COVID-19 vaccine. CDR3s include the opening cysteine and the closing phenylalanine or tryptophan. D genes are given only for firm matches. Clone size is given for some rows only: seen once, a few or many times, or a class if the clone is expanded.

j_call	d_call	clone_size	v_call	cdr3_aa	cdr3_nt
TRBJ1-2	NA	few	TRBV28	CASSSPGEANYGYTF	TGTGCCAGCAGTTCCCCAGGGGAAGCTAACTATGGCTACACCTTC
TRBJ2-5	NA	NA	TRBV19	CASSRSGGVRQETQYF	TGTGCCAGTAGTCGATCAGGGGGGGTAAGGCAAGAGACCCAGTACTTC
TRBJ1-4	NA	NA	TRBV7-9	CASSLVQGELFF	TGTGCCAGCAGCCTGGTTCAGGGAGAACTGTTTTTT
TRBJ2-1	NA	NA	TRBV7-2	CASSSLPTDNEQFF	TGTGCCAGCAGCTCACTCCCGACAGACAATGAGCAGTTCTTC
TRBJ2-7	NA	NA	TRBV5-5	CASSPGLSSYEQYF	TGTGCCAGCAGCCCCGGTCTTTCCTCCTACGAGCAGTACTTC
TRBJ2-1	NA	once	TRBV27	CASSSYLDEQFF	TGTGCCAGCAGTTCCTACCTCGATGAGCAGTTCTTC
TRBJ1-1	NA	NA	TRBV11-3	CASSLRWGTEAFF	TGTGCCAGCAGCTTGAGGTGGGGGACTGAAGCTTTCTTT
TRBJ1-5	NA	NA	TRBV11-2	CASSLGRGYQPQHF	TGTGCCAGCAGCCTAGGTCGGGGATATCAGCCCCAGCATTTT
TRBJ2-7	TRBD1	NA	TRBV7-9	CASSPRLGQGSHEQYF	TGTGCCAGCAGCCCAAGACTCGGACAGGGGAGCCACGAGCAGTACTTC
TRBJ2-5	NA	NA	TRBV10-3	CAIGNLQETQYF	TGTGCCATAGGGAACCTCCAAGAGACCCAGTACTTC
TRBJ1-6	TRBD1	NA	TRBV28	CASSGVGTGDSPLHF	TGTGCCAGCAGTGGAGTGGGGACAGGGGACTCACCCCTCCACTTT
TRBJ1-1	NA	NA	TRBV21-1	CASSKANLGQGSEAFF	TGTGCCAGCAGCAAAGCCAATCTAGGACAGGGTTCTGAAGCTTTCTTT
TRBJ2-7	NA	NA	TRBV3-1/TRBV3-2	CASSQIRQAVYEQYF	TGTGCCAGCAGCCAAATAAGACAGGCAGTCTACGAGCAGTACTTC
TRBJ2-6	TRBD1	NA	TRBV2	CASSATGGAGANVLTF	TGTGCCAGCAGTGCGACAGGGGGCGCTGGGGCCAACGTCCTGACTTTC
TRBJ2-1	NA	NA	TRBV2	CASSDGVEQFF	TGTGCCAGCAGTGACGGGGTAGAGCAGTTCTTC
TRBJ1-2	NA	NA	TRBV5-6	CASSSYGTGTF	TGTGCCAGCAGCTCCTACGGGACGGGTACCTTC
TRBJ2-2	TRBD2	NA	TRBV10-3	CAISESPSGVVTGELFF	TGTGCCATCAGTGAGTCCCCTAGCGGGGTAGTCACCGGGGAGCTGTTTTTT
TRBJ2-7	TRBD1	NA	TRBV6-6	CASSFGTGGEQYF	TGTGCCAGCAGTTTCGGGACAGGGGGCGAGCAGTACTTC
TRBJ2-5	TRBD2	NA	TRBV5-1	CASSLGLASGETQYF	TGCGCCAGCAGCTTGGGACTAGCCTCTGGAGAGACCCAGTACTTC
TRBJ1-2	NA	NA	TRBV15	CATSRAGMAGYTF	TGTGCCACCAGCAGGGCGGGTATGGCTGGCTACACCTTC
TRBJ2-3	NA	NA	TRBV9	CASSFSPLRTDTQYF	TGTGCCAGCAGTTTCTCCCCCCTCCGCACAGATACGCAGTATTTT
TRBJ2-5	NA	NA	TRBV18	CASSPPVQDQETQYF	TGTGCCAGCTCACCACCGGTTCAGGACCAAGAGACCCAGTACTTC
TRBJ2-1	NA	NA	TRBV5-4	CASSIQGFPYNEQFF	TGTGCCAGCAGCATACAGGGATTCCCCTACAATGAGCAGTTCTTC
TRBJ1-4	TRBD1	NA	TRBV2	CASRPTGVANEKLFF	TGTGCCAGCAGACCGACAGGGGTGGCTAATGAAAAACTGTTTTTT
TRBJ2-5	TRBD1	NA	TRBV28	CASTTLTGFQETQYF	TGTGCCAGCACCACCCTGACAGGGTTTCAAGAGACCCAGTACTTC
TRBJ1-3	NA	NA	TRBV18	CASSPFPGVGNTIYF	TGTGCCAGCTCACCTTTCCCTGGGGTCGGAAACACCATATATTTT
TRBJ2-3	NA	NA	TRBV28	CASSPHGSGDTQYF	TGTGCCAGCAGTCCCCATGGGAGTGGGGATACGCAGTATTTT
TRBJ2-2	NA	NA	TRBV23-1	CASRTAGANTGELFF	TGCGCCAGCAGGACAGCTGGGGCGAACACCGGGGAGCTGTTTTTT
TRBJ1-1	NA	NA	TRBV18	CASSPGLRNTEAFF	TGTGCCAGCTCACCGGGGCTGAGGAACACTGAAGCTTTCTTT
TRBJ2-7	TRBD2	NA	TRBV27	CASRRSRGGYEQYF	TGTGCCAGCAGGCGAAGTCGGGGGGGCTACGAGCAGTACTTC
TRBJ1-4	NA	NA	TRBV7-2	CASSPQGTNTNEKLFF	TGTGCCAGCAGCCCCCAAGGGACAAATACTAATGAAAAACTGTTTTTT
TRBJ1-4	NA	NA	TRBV6-1	CASSESPGREKLFF	TGTGCCAGCAGTGAAAGCCCAGGGAGGGAAAAACTGTTTTTT
TRBJ1-2	NA	once	TRBV28	CASSLGHGRGRGGYTF	TGTGCCAGCAGTTTAGGTCACGGCAGGGGTAGGGGTGGCTACACCTTC
TRBJ1-1	NA	NA	TRBV5-4	CASTPSRQLNTEAFF	TGTGCCAGCACCCCTTCCCGACAGCTCAACACTGAAGCTTTCTTT
TRBJ1-2	TRBD1	NA	TRBV5-6	CASSFDRGLGYTF	TGTGCCAGCAGCTTTGACAGGGGTCTTGGCTACACCTTC
TRBJ2-5	NA	NA	TRBV2	CAGHTGSGETQYF	TGTGCCGGCCATACAGGTTCGGGAGAGACCCAGTACTTC
TRBJ1-6	NA	NA	TRBV19	CASSIGPWNSPLHF	TGTGCCAGTAGTATAGGCCCGTGGAATTCACCCCTCCACTTT
TRBJ1-5	TRBD1	NA	TRBV6-6	CASRAGQGANQPQHF	TGTGCCAGCAGGGCGGGACAGGGGGCAAATCAGCCCCAGCATTTT
TRBJ2-5	NA	NA	TRBV5-6	CASSYGGLGTQYF	TGTGCCAGCAGCTATGGGGGACTCGGGACCCAGTACTTC
TRBJ1-3	NA	NA	TRBV6-5	CASGEVSGNTIYF	TGTGCCAGCGGCGAGGTATCTGGAAACACCATATATTTT
TRBJ2-7	NA	NA	TRBV5-1	CASRSVGGNYLSYEQYF	TGCGCCAGCAGGTCCGTTGGAGGGAACTACCTCTCCTACGAGCAGTACTTC
TRBJ2-1	NA	once	TRBV5-6	CASSFPGLAYNEQFF	TGTGCCAGCAGCTTTCCGGGATTGGCCTACAATGAGCAGTTCTTC
TRBJ1-1	TRBD1	NA	TRBV28	CASSLSGGDTEAFF	TGTGCCAGCAGTTTATCAGGGGGGGACACTGAAGCTTTCTTT
TRBJ1-2	NA	NA	TRBV19	CASSIGDGDYGYTF	TGTGCCAGTAGTATAGGTGACGGGGACTATGGCTACACCTTC
TRBJ2-3	TRBD2	NA	TRBV11-2	CASSFAGGGTDTQYF	TGTGCCAGCAGCTTCGCGGGGGGGGGCACAGATACGCAGTATTTT
TRBJ1-1	TRBD1	once	TRBV11-3	CASSSDRGATEAFF	TGTGCCAGCAGCTCAGACAGGGGCGCCACTGAAGCTTTCTTT
TRBJ1-2	NA	NA	TRBV5-1	CASSLGAGVDYGYTF	TGCGCCAGCAGCTTGGGGGCAGGGGTGGACTATGGCTACACCTTC
TRBJ2-3	TRBD1	NA	TRBV6-2/TRBV6-3	CASSSRQGAFRDTQYF	TGTGCCAGCAGTTCGCGACAGGGGGCGTTTCGAGATACGCAGTATTTT
TRBJ1-4	NA	NA	TRBV2	CASSDGRGGKGKLFF	TGTGCCAGCAGTGACGGACGAGGGGGGAAGGGAAAACTGTTTTTT
TRBJ1-6	NA	NA	TRBV11-2	CASSPRVSGVYNSPLHF	TGTGCCAGCAGTCCCCGGGTCTCAGGGGTCTATAATTCACCCCTCCACTTT
TRBJ2-5	NA	NA	TRBV13	CASTLPGSETQYF	TGTGCCAGCACCTTGCCAGGCTCAGAGACCCAGTACTTC
TRBJ1-4	NA	NA	TRBV29-1	CSAGSSGTEKLFF	TGCAGCGCCGGGAGTAGCGGGACCGAAAAACTGTTTTTT
TRBJ1-5	NA	NA	TRBV2	CASRTGGSNQPQHF	TGTGCCAGCAGGACGGGTGGGAGCAATCAGCCCCAGCATTTT
TRBJ1-2	NA	NA	TRBV11-3	CASSLEGTFYGYTF	TGTGCCAGCAGCTTAGAGGGGACATTCTATGGCTACACCTTC
TRBJ2-3	NA	NA	TRBV2	CASSEWGGPGDTQYF	TGTGCCAGCAGTGAATGGGGGGGGCCGGGGGATACGCAGTATTTT
TRBJ2-7	NA	NA	TRBV6-4	CASSQPWDPAVSHEQYF	TGTGCCAGCAGCCAACCTTGGGACCCTGCGGTATCCCACGAGCAGTACTTC
TRBJ1-1	TRBD1	few	TRBV6-2/TRBV6-3	CASSYGTGRNTEAFF	TGTGCCAGCAGTTACGGGACAGGGAGGAACACTGAAGCTTTCTTT
TRBJ2-5	NA	NA	TRBV21-1	CASYKLAGTQYF	TGTGCCAGCTACAAACTAGCTGGGACCCAGTACTTC
TRBJ1-5	TRBD1	NA	TRBV9	CASSVVKGGQIIIGNQPQHF	TGTGCCAGCAGCGTAGTCAAGGGGGGACAGATTATTATTGGCAATCAGCCCCAGCATTTT
TRBJ1-5	TRBD1	few	TRBV5-8	CASSPRTGNQPQHF	TGTGCCAGCAGCCCTCGGACAGGGAATCAGCCCCAGCATTTT